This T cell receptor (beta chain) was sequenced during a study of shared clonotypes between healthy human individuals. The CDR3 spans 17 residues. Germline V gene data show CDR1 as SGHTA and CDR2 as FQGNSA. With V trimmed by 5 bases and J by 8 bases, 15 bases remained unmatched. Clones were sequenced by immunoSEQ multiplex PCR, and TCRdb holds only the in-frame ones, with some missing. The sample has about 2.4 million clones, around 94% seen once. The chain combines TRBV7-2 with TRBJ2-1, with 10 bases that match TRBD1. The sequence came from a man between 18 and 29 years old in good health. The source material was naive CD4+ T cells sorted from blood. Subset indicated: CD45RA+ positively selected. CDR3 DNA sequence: TGTGCCAGCAGCCTTCACGCCCCAGACAGGGGGCTTGATGAGCAGTTCTTC. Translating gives CASSLHAPDRGLDEQFF.